This record covers a single T cell receptor (beta chain). Its antigen remains unknown. The CDR3 extends over 15 amino acids. V was clipped by 3 bases and J by 8 bases, with 15 bases between them. Germline V gene sequence: CDR1 SGDLS, CDR2 YYNGEE. The study recruited healthy Caucasian donors from Russia who were aged about 6 to 95. This entry belongs to a study of blood T cells in healthy people across ages. General study points: Significant beta diversity loss was already apparent by age about 42, declining roughly linearly.

Through a sample-barcoded 5' primer and a J-beta primer mix, a second PCR was run for roughly 6 to 11 cycles. Every cDNA molecule carried a tag from a template-switch adaptor bearing 12 random nucleotides. Using its own MiXCR run on the 5' RACE reads, TCRdb lists one record per CDR3 protein. The sample has hundreds of thousands of distinct CDR3 sequences; approximately 59% are singletons. What was sequenced was blood. V usage is TRBV9 and J usage is TRBJ1-6; a weak D match, TRBD1 (6 bases). This TCR derives from a man aged 55 to 70 in good health. The CDR3 is CASSEPGHGDSPLHF. The CDR3 coding sequence is TGTGCCAGCAGCGAACCGGGACACGGGGATTCACCCCTCCACTTT.